This is a list of T cell receptor beta chains from one sample in a study of esophageal squamous cell carcinoma under preoperative chemotherapy. MiXCR, run by TCRdb on the PCR reads, gives a single entry per CDR3 protein. The table shows roughly 18,000 distinct CDR3 sequences, with 46% occurring only once. This sample was gathered from a patient given preoperative chemotherapy. These TCRs come from a human donor with esophageal squamous cell carcinoma. The donor label of this sample is uncertain. CDR3s include the opening cysteine and the closing phenylalanine or tryptophan. A D gene is named only where the DNA matches it firmly. The listing skips clone size in some rows; elsewhere it reads once, few, many or a size class.

v_gene: TRBV7-2; d_gene: NA; j_gene: TRBJ2-7; abundance: few; CDR3nt: TGTGCCAGCAGCTCCACCTACGAGCAGTACTTC; CDR3aa: CASSSTYEQYF
v_gene: TRBV12-3/TRBV12-4; d_gene: TRBD2; j_gene: TRBJ2-5; abundance: NA; CDR3nt: TGTGCCAGCAGTTTAAGCACCCCGGGACTAGCGGGAGTCCAAGAGACCCAGTACTTC; CDR3aa: CASSLSTPGLAGVQETQYF
v_gene: TRBV10-2; d_gene: NA; j_gene: TRBJ2-1; abundance: NA; CDR3nt: TGCGCCAGCACTAACTTAGCCCCCCTAACCCAGGATGAGCAGTTCTTC; CDR3aa: CASTNLAPLTQDEQFF
v_gene: TRBV6-5; d_gene: NA; j_gene: TRBJ2-5; abundance: NA; CDR3nt: TGTGCCAGCAGTTACAGCCAAGAGACCCAGTACTTC; CDR3aa: CASSYSQETQYF
v_gene: TRBV6-1; d_gene: NA; j_gene: TRBJ2-5; abundance: NA; CDR3nt: TGTGCCAGCTATCGGGAGGCGGGGGCCCAATACTTC; CDR3aa: CASYREAGAQYF
v_gene: TRBV7-3; d_gene: TRBD1; j_gene: TRBJ2-1; abundance: NA; CDR3nt: TGTGCCAGCAGCTTAGGGGACAGGGGGCATAATGAGCAGTTCTTC; CDR3aa: CASSLGDRGHNEQFF
v_gene: TRBV10-3; d_gene: TRBD1; j_gene: TRBJ2-3; abundance: NA; CDR3nt: TGTGCCACCGGGGACAGGAACCAAGATACCCAGTATTTT; CDR3aa: CATGDRNQDTQYF
v_gene: TRBV7-6; d_gene: NA; j_gene: TRBJ2-5; abundance: many; CDR3nt: TGTGCCAGCAGCCCCAGGGATGAGACCCAGTACTTC; CDR3aa: CASSPRDETQYF
v_gene: TRBV7-3; d_gene: TRBD2; j_gene: TRBJ2-5; abundance: medium-sized; CDR3nt: TGTGCCAGCAGGGCGGGAGCCCCCGGAGAGACCCAGTACTTC; CDR3aa: CASRAGAPGETQYF
v_gene: TRBV7-6; d_gene: NA; j_gene: TRBJ2-1; abundance: many; CDR3nt: TGTGCCAGCAGCTCCTTACCACTAGATAATGAGCAGTTCTTC; CDR3aa: CASSSLPLDNEQFF
v_gene: TRBV7-6; d_gene: NA; j_gene: TRBJ2-1; abundance: NA; CDR3nt: TGTGCCAGCAGCCCCCGACAGGACAATGAGCAGTTCTTC; CDR3aa: CASSPRQDNEQFF
v_gene: TRBV12-3/TRBV12-4; d_gene: TRBD2; j_gene: TRBJ2-5; abundance: few; CDR3nt: TGTGCCAGCAGGACCTCGGCGGGAGGGCTCGGCGAGGAGCAGTACTTC; CDR3aa: CASRTSAGGLGEEQYF
v_gene: TRBV7-2; d_gene: NA; j_gene: TRBJ2-3; abundance: NA; CDR3nt: TGTGCCAGCAGGATACTAGGTAGCCGGTGTGCCGCAAATACGCAGTACTTT; CDR3aa: CASRILGSRCAANTQYF
v_gene: TRBV7-9; d_gene: TRBD2; j_gene: TRBJ2-3; abundance: many; CDR3nt: TGTGCCAGCAGCACCGCCGGACTAGCGGGAGGGCCCGATACGCAGTATTTT; CDR3aa: CASSTAGLAGGPDTQYF
v_gene: TRBV7-9; d_gene: TRBD1; j_gene: TRBJ2-7; abundance: NA; CDR3nt: TGTGCCAGCAGACAGGGGAGCTCCTACGAGCAGTACTTC; CDR3aa: CASRQGSSYEQYF
v_gene: TRBV6-5; d_gene: NA; j_gene: TRBJ2-7; abundance: NA; CDR3nt: TGTGCCAGCAGTTTTGGGCAGTCCTACGAGCAGTACTTC; CDR3aa: CASSFGQSYEQYF
v_gene: TRBV7-3; d_gene: NA; j_gene: TRBJ2-5; abundance: NA; CDR3nt: TGTGCCAGCAGCTCTGGGGGGACCCAAGAGATCCAGTCTTTC; CDR3aa: CASSSGGTQEIQSF
v_gene: TRBV6-1; d_gene: NA; j_gene: TRBJ2-5; abundance: medium-sized; CDR3nt: TGTGCCAGCAGCCGGGACCCTGATCAAGAGACCCAGTACTTC; CDR3aa: CASSRDPDQETQYF
v_gene: TRBV24-1; d_gene: NA; j_gene: TRBJ2-5; abundance: NA; CDR3nt: TGTGCCACCAGTGCGGGGCCCGGGGGCCGTGACCAAGAGACCCAGTACTTC; CDR3aa: CATSAGPGGRDQETQYF
v_gene: TRBV7-2; d_gene: TRBD2; j_gene: TRBJ2-7; abundance: many; CDR3nt: TGTGCCAGCAGCCCAAAGAAGCGGGAGGGCGAGCAGTACTTC; CDR3aa: CASSPKKREGEQYF
v_gene: TRBV11-2; d_gene: NA; j_gene: TRBJ2-7; abundance: many; CDR3nt: TGTGCCAGCAGCTTAGGAGTGACTGGCTACGAGCAGTACTTC; CDR3aa: CASSLGVTGYEQYF
v_gene: TRBV15; d_gene: NA; j_gene: TRBJ1-3; abundance: NA; CDR3nt: TGTGCCACCTCCGCCGGGTCTGGAAACACCATATATTTT; CDR3aa: CATSAGSGNTIYF
v_gene: TRBV4-1; d_gene: NA; j_gene: TRBJ2-5; abundance: NA; CDR3nt: TGCGCCAGCAGCCAAGTCAGTGGAGAGACCCAGTACTTC; CDR3aa: CASSQVSGETQYF
v_gene: TRBV7-9; d_gene: NA; j_gene: TRBJ2-7; abundance: many; CDR3nt: TGTGCCAGCAGCTTAGGTAGCATCGGCTACGAGCAGTACTTC; CDR3aa: CASSLGSIGYEQYF
v_gene: TRBV7-2; d_gene: NA; j_gene: TRBJ2-7; abundance: NA; CDR3nt: TGTGCCACTAAACTCGGAGGTCCAACGGGCGAGCAGTACTTC; CDR3aa: CATKLGGPTGEQYF
v_gene: TRBV7-3; d_gene: NA; j_gene: TRBJ2-7; abundance: NA; CDR3nt: TGTGCCAGCAGCTTAACGCGTGTTAGTTCCTACAATGAGCAGTACTTC; CDR3aa: CASSLTRVSSYNEQYF
v_gene: TRBV7-2; d_gene: NA; j_gene: TRBJ2-3; abundance: NA; CDR3nt: TGTGCGGGCAGCCCGGTCGCGAGCACAGGGACGCAGTATTTT; CDR3aa: CAGSPVASTGTQYF
v_gene: TRBV5-1; d_gene: TRBD1; j_gene: TRBJ1-2; abundance: few; CDR3nt: TGCGCCAGCAGCCTTTCCAAGACAGGGTCGGGCTATGGCTACACCTTC; CDR3aa: CASSLSKTGSGYGYTF
v_gene: TRBV7-2; d_gene: TRBD2; j_gene: TRBJ2-1; abundance: few; CDR3nt: TGTGCCAGCAGCCGTGACCCTGTAGCGGGGGGGCAAAATGAGCAGTTCTTC; CDR3aa: CASSRDPVAGGQNEQFF
v_gene: TRBV11-3; d_gene: NA; j_gene: TRBJ2-1; abundance: NA; CDR3nt: TGTGCCAGCAGCCTTTGGTATGAGCAGTTCTTC; CDR3aa: CASSLWYEQFF
v_gene: TRBV11-2; d_gene: NA; j_gene: TRBJ2-3; abundance: many; CDR3nt: TGTGCCAGCAGCGAGAGCACTAGCACAGATACGCAGTATTTT; CDR3aa: CASSESTSTDTQYF
v_gene: TRBV7-3; d_gene: NA; j_gene: TRBJ2-5; abundance: many; CDR3nt: TGTGCCAGCAGCTTAACTAGCGACTCTGTGGAGACCCAGTACTTC; CDR3aa: CASSLTSDSVETQYF
v_gene: TRBV7-2; d_gene: NA; j_gene: TRBJ2-3; abundance: few; CDR3nt: TGTGCCAGCAGCTTACTTCTGGGGGCCGACACAGATACGCAGTATTTT; CDR3aa: CASSLLLGADTDTQYF